The 29 T cell receptor beta chains listed next were all sequenced from one sample in a study of cytomegalovirus exposure and HLA in healthy donors (dated by TCRdb to 2016 to 2017). The protocol used for the library was the immunoSEQ multiplex PCR assay. For the multiplex PCR, a mixture combining 60 forward primers for TCR Vbeta segments and 13 reverse primers for TCR Jbeta segments was used. Entries here come from immuneACCESS through TCRdb and include only in-frame sequences with V and J called. Some clones fail to appear in such tables; in the studies checked, an unresolved V gene covers under half of the shortfall, and the cause of the remainder is unknown. The sample table shows 130,000 or so clones, and about 80% are seen once. The ten largest clones take up roughly 3.1% of the sample. The specimen sequenced was PBMCs. These receptors originate from a man aged 25-45 years in good health and CMV-seronegative.

This clone was recorded a few times. V usage is TRBV4-3 and J usage is TRBJ2-7; D is unresolved. Trimming took off 0 bases at V and 0 bases at J, with 18 bases between the two ends. The CDR3 runs to 18 residues. From germline, CDR1 is LGHNA and CDR2 YSLEER. The CDR3 loop reads CASSQERSISFRSYEQYF. CDR3 nucleotides: TGCGCCAGCAGCCAAGAACGTTCGATCAGTTTCCGCTCCTACGAGCAGTACTTC.

The sample holds one count of this clone. The CDR3 DNA reads TGTGCCAGCAGCCTAGGGGGAGTTCGCACCGGGGAGCTGTTTTTT. Residues: CASSLGGVRTGELFF. This chain joins TRBV7-2 and TRBJ2-2; D possibly corresponds to TRBD1 (6 bases). CDR1 is SGHTA and CDR2 is FQGNSA in the germline V gene. This CDR3 comprises 15 residues. V lost 5 bases and J 4 bases, leaving 14 bases between the germline ends.

V and J are TRBV12-5 and TRBJ2-1, with 10 bases aligning to TRBD2. The CDR3 length is 17 residues. Germline CDR1 reads LGHNT; CDR2 reads FRNRAP. With 5 bases clipped from V and 0 bases from J, the junction kept 7 bases outside the gene matches. CDR3 residues: CASGLWTSGGSYNEQFF. CDR3 DNA sequence: TGTGCTAGTGGTCTCTGGACTAGCGGAGGCTCCTACAATGAGCAGTTCTTC.

The V and J genes are TRBV5-6 and TRBJ1-2; TRBD1 matches 7 bases. Germline CDR1 SGHDT, CDR2 YYEEEE. The V segment lost 4 bases and the J segment 4 bases; nucleotides outside the gene matches: 4. The CDR3 extends over 13 amino acids. Here the CDR3 reads CASSRSGGYGYTF. The CDR3, as DNA: TGTGCCAGCAGCCGCTCAGGGGGCTATGGCTACACCTTC.

The rearrangement uses TRBV5-6 and TRBJ2-5; D is uncertain. Germline CDR1 is SGHDT and CDR2 is YYEEEE. CDR3 size: 15 residues. V was trimmed by 2 bases and J by 0 bases, leaving 11 bases between them. The CDR3 DNA reads TGTGCCAGCAGCTTAAGCACGGTGTACCAAGAGACCCAGTACTTC. Translating it yields CASSLSTVYQETQYF. The whole variable domain, filled in from reference TRBV5-6 and TRBJ2-5, reads DAGVTQSPTHLIKTRGQQVTLRCSPKSGHDTVSWYQQALGQGPQFIFQYYEEEERQRGNFPDRFSGHQFPNYSSELNVNALLLGDSALYLCASSLSTVYQETQYFGPGTRLLVL.

V usage is TRBV5-1 and J usage is TRBJ2-3, with D possibly being TRBD2 (5 bases). V lost 4 bases, J lost 2 bases, and 23 bases lay in between. The CDR3 has 18 residues. CDR1 and CDR2 from the germline V gene are SGHRS and YFSETQ. CDR3 in DNA: TGCGCCAGCAGCGGCCTGCTGGTAACCAACGGGGACACAGATACGCAGTATTTT. It codes for CASSGLLVTNGDTDTQYF. Full variable domain (missing parts from reference TRBV5-1 and TRBJ2-3): KAGVTQTPRYLIKTRGQQVTLSCSPISGHRSVSWYQQTPGQGLQFLFEYFSETQRNKGNFPGRFSGRQFSNSRSEMNVSTLELGDSALYLCASSGLLVTNGDTDTQYFGPGTRLTVL.

J is TRBJ2-5 and V is TRBV7-9; D ambiguous. The J call may be wrong; the DNA end is better matched by TRBJ2-7. The germline V gene encodes CDR1 SEHNR and CDR2 FQNEAQ (reference sequence). This CDR3 has 16 amino acids. This chain's CDR3 is CASSVEHGESSYEQYF. CDR3 DNA: TGTGCCAGCAGCGTAGAACACGGAGAGAGCTCCTACGAGCAGTACTTC.

The gene calls are TRBV5-8 and TRBJ2-1; TRBD1 is a possible D gene (5 bases). There are 15 residues in the CDR3. Trimming took off 0 bases at V and 2 bases at J, with 9 bases between the two ends. Germline CDR1 and CDR2: SGHTS and YDEGEE. CDR3: CASSLGRGAYNEQFF. DNA of the CDR3: TGTGCCAGCAGCTTGGGTAGGGGCGCCTACAATGAGCAGTTCTTC.

This clone was found a few times. The gene calls are TRBV25-1 and TRBJ2-5; the D gene is possibly TRBD1 (7 bases). V lost 1 base, J lost 5 bases, and 14 bases lay in between. The CDR3 has 15 amino acids. Per germline, CDR1 MGHDK and CDR2 SYGVNS. This chain's CDR3 is CASSEFGGGLETQYF. CDR3 DNA: TGTGCCAGCAGTGAATTTGGAGGGGGCCTGGAGACCCAGTACTTC. The full variable domain, completed using reference TRBV25-1 and TRBJ2-5, is EADIYQTPRYLVIGTGKKITLECSQTMGHDKMYWYQQDPGMELHLIHYSYGVNSTEKGDLSSESTVSRIRTEHFPLTLESARPSHTSQYLCASSEFGGGLETQYFGPGTRLLVL.

The genes are TRBV2 and TRBJ1-6, with 7 bases that match TRBD1. V lost 7 bases to trimming and J lost 9 bases; unmatched junction nucleotides: 6. The germline CDR1 and CDR2 sequences are SNHLY and FYNNEI. The CDR3 consists of 13 residues. CDR3 sequence reads: CASNNRDSSPLHF. CDR3 DNA: TGTGCCAGCAACAACAGGGACAGTTCACCCCTCCACTTT.

This clone occurred once. J is TRBJ2-7 and V is TRBV4-1, with D unresolved. V lost 0 bases to trimming and J lost 2 bases, with 5 bases between them. Per germline, CDR1 MGHRA and CDR2 YSYEKL. There are 13 residues in the CDR3. The CDR3 sequence is CASSQDPTYEQYF. The DNA of the CDR3 is TGCGCCAGCAGCCAAGACCCTACCTACGAGCAGTACTTC.

The chain joins TRBV11-2 to TRBJ2-1; TRBD2 matches 16 bases. Per germline, CDR1 SGHAT and CDR2 FQNNGV. Trimming removed 5 bases from V and 7 bases from J; junction bases left unmatched: 2. The CDR3 length is 15 residues. CDR3 residues: CASSTGLAGGNEQFF. The DNA for the CDR3 is TGTGCCAGCAGCACGGGACTAGCGGGGGGGAATGAGCAGTTCTTC. Based on the CDR3 plus reference TRBV11-2 and TRBJ2-1, the full variable domain is EAGVAQSPRYKIIEKRQSVAFWCNPISGHATLYWYQQILGQGPKLLIQFQNNGVVDDSQLPKDRFSAERLKGVDSTLKIQPAKLEDSAVYLCASSTGLAGGNEQFFGPGTRLTVL.

The chain is built from TRBV7-9 and TRBJ1-2; D ambiguous. Trimming stripped 5 bases from V and 2 bases from J, with 12 bases between. Looked up from germline, CDR1 is SEHNR and CDR2 is FQNEAQ (reference sequence). This CDR3 contains 14 residues. In DNA form, the CDR3 reads TGTGCCAGCAGCAAACGAGAAAACAACTATGGCTACACCTTC. As protein: CASSKRENNYGYTF.

The chain has TRBV19 and TRBJ2-7; TRBD1 matches at 9 bases. V lost 6 bases to trimming and J lost 3 bases; unmatched junction nucleotides: 6. The CDR3 has 14 amino acids. CDR1 and CDR2 (germline): LNHDA, SQIVND (reference sequence). CDR3 DNA sequence: TGTGCCAGTAGATCCGGGACAGGGATCTACGAGCAGTACTTC. Translated, it gives CASRSGTGIYEQYF.

There are a few counts of this clone. The V and J genes are TRBV10-1 and TRBJ2-2; D is undetermined. V lost 4 bases to trimming and J lost 0 bases, with 3 bases between them. Per the germline V gene, CDR1 is WNHNN and CDR2 is SYGVQD (reference sequence). This CDR3 spans 13 amino acids. This chain's CDR3 is CASSGANTGELFF. The CDR3 DNA reads TGCGCCAGCAGTGGCGCGAACACCGGGGAGCTGTTTTTT.

The rearrangement joins TRBV4-2 to TRBJ2-1, with 10 bases that match TRBD1. The CDR3 has 15 amino acids. Per the germline V gene, CDR1 is LGHNA and CDR2 is YNFKEQ. V shed 7 bases and J 5 bases; nucleotides not matched to a gene: 8. The CDR3, as DNA: TGTGCCAGCACCCACCCGGGACAGGGGAACAATGAGCAGTTCTTC. It translates to CASTHPGQGNNEQFF.

In this sample, this clone turned up once. The chain joins TRBV4-3 to TRBJ1-5; 9 bases map to TRBD1. Trimming cost V 4 bases and J 5 bases; bases outside gene matches: 3. Germline assignment: CDR1 LGHNA and CDR2 YSLEER. The CDR3 is 14 residues long. This CDR3 is CASSPRQGDQPQHF. DNA of the CDR3: TGCGCCAGCAGCCCTCGACAGGGGGATCAGCCCCAGCATTTT.

This clone was detected only once. The chain joins TRBV19 to TRBJ2-7; D possibly corresponds to TRBD1 (6 bases). This CDR3 comprises 13 residues. Germline V gene lookup returns CDR1 LNHDA and CDR2 SQIVND (reference sequence). Trimming shortened V by 9 bases and J by 2 bases, and 14 bases separated the two germline ends. As DNA, the CDR3 is TGTGCCAGCGGGACAAGGGCGGCCTACGAGCAGTACTTC. It yields the protein CASGTRAAYEQYF.

The chain carries TRBV5-1 and TRBJ2-3; D gene ambiguous. The CDR3 covers 16 residues. V shed 0 bases and J shed 2 bases, with 13 bases lying between them. The V gene's germline CDR1 is SGHRS and CDR2 YFSETQ. CDR3 in DNA: TGCGCCAGCAGCTTGGAGTTTGGCTTAAACACAGATACGCAGTATTTT. This translates into CASSLEFGLNTDTQYF. The full variable domain, with the rest looked up from reference TRBV5-1 and TRBJ2-3, is KAGVTQTPRYLIKTRGQQVTLSCSPISGHRSVSWYQQTPGQGLQFLFEYFSETQRNKGNFPGRFSGRQFSNSRSEMNVSTLELGDSALYLCASSLEFGLNTDTQYFGPGTRLTVL.

J is TRBJ2-5 and V is TRBV4-2; TRBD2 might be the D (6 bases). TRBJ2-7 matches the DNA end more closely, so the J call is doubtful. Germline V gives CDR1 LGHNA, CDR2 YNFKEQ. The CDR3 consists of 15 residues. Here the CDR3 DNA reads TGTGCCAGCAGCCAAGAAAGCGGGCAGACCTACGAGCAGTACTTC. Translating gives CASSQESGQTYEQYF.

The chain combines TRBV19 with TRBJ2-7, with D possibly TRBD2 on 5 matching bases. V was pared by 3 bases and J by 5 bases, with 17 bases between. CDR1 is LNHDA, CDR2 SQIVND, per germline (reference sequence). The length of the CDR3 is 15 residues. CDR3 in DNA: TGTGCCAGTAGTATCGGGGTAGGCCGGCCCCACGAGCAGTACTTC. It is translated as CASSIGVGRPHEQYF.

The rearrangement links TRBV29-1 to TRBJ2-7; D not resolved. From germline, CDR1 is SQVTM and CDR2 ANQGSEA. V lost 3 bases and J lost 0, with 6 bases in between. This CDR3 comprises 12 residues. In nucleotides, the CDR3 is TGCAGCGTTGAGGCTTTCTCCTACGAGCAGTACTTC. Translated: CSVEAFSYEQYF.

The chain recombines TRBV28 with TRBJ2-5; weak D call: TRBD2 (7 bases). The CDR3 is 16 residues long. V lost 2 bases and J lost 4, with 17 bases in between. Germline CDR1 is MDHEN and CDR2 is SYDVKM. CDR3 region: CASSLRGGGPAETQYF. The CDR3 DNA reads TGTGCCAGCAGTTTAAGAGGGGGAGGGCCGGCAGAGACCCAGTACTTC.

The chain joins TRBV5-6 to TRBJ1-1; D remains ambiguous. The CDR3 runs 15 residues. Trimming took off 0 bases at V and 5 bases at J, with 14 bases between the two ends. Germline values: CDR1 SGHDT, CDR2 YYEEEE. CDR3 region: CASSLVYPGNTEAFF. CDR3 nucleotide sequence: TGTGCCAGCAGCTTGGTGTACCCCGGGAATACTGAAGCTTTCTTT.

This sequence joins TRBV6-1 and TRBJ2-7; possibly TRBD2 for D (6 bases). V lost 2 bases, J lost 6 bases, and 14 bases lay in between. From germline, CDR1 is MNHNS and CDR2 SASEGT. The CDR3 has 14 amino acids. DNA for the CDR3: TGTGCCAGCAGTGAATGGGGGGTCCGGGGCGAGCAGTACTTC. Its protein is CASSEWGVRGEQYF.

The V call is TRBV7-2, the J call TRBJ2-3, with no clear D. V was trimmed by 1 base and J by 5 bases, leaving 7 bases between them. The CDR3 runs to 13 residues. Germline CDR1 and CDR2: SGHTA and FQGNSA. In nucleotides, the CDR3 is TGTGCCAGCAGCTTAGGGGCTATAGATACGCAGTATTTT. This gives the protein CASSLGAIDTQYF.

The CDR3, as DNA: TGTGCCAGCAGCTTGCGGCGGGGGGGCTCCTACAATGAGCAGTTCTTC. This encodes CASSLRRGGSYNEQFF. The chain carries TRBV5-4 and TRBJ2-1, with TRBD2 matching 9 bases. The CDR3 consists of 16 residues. The germline gives CDR1 SGHNT, CDR2 YYREEE (reference sequence). After removal of 1 base from V and 0 bases from J, the junction contained 2 bases not matched to a gene.

This chain joins TRBV6-1 and TRBJ2-5; no clear D gene. With 7 bases removed from V and 2 bases from J, the gap between germline ends came to 14 bases. This CDR3 contains 14 residues. Looked up from germline, CDR1 is MNHNS and CDR2 is SASEGT. This CDR3 reads CASTRTQIQETQYF. The CDR3 nucleotides read TGTGCCAGCACCCGAACCCAGATACAAGAGACCCAGTACTTC.

This chain joins TRBV18 and TRBJ1-1, with D perhaps TRBD1 (6 bases). Germline CDR1 is KGHSH and CDR2 is LQKENI. The CDR3 runs to 13 residues. Trimming took off 4 bases at V and 4 bases at J, with 10 bases between the two ends. For the CDR3, the DNA is TGTGCCAGCTCACAGGGGGACGGCACTGAAGCTTTCTTT. It specifies CASSQGDGTEAFF.